The 14 T cell receptor beta chains below all came from one sample that was sequenced in a study of blood T cell repertoires in COVID-19. Sequencing used immunoSEQ multiplex PCR; TCRdb keeps in-frame clones, though not all of them. The table shows about 270,000 clones, with more than 70% occurring only once. Sequenced sample: peripheral blood. The receptors derive from a woman aged 80 or over with COVID-19, enrolled during active disease.

The chain employs TRBV28 and TRBJ1-5; 8 positions match TRBD1. CDR3 length equals 14 residues. V was clipped by 6 bases and J by 6 bases; unmatched bases: 7. Germline CDR1 and CDR2: MDHEN and SYDVKM. CDR3 in amino acids: CASRPGGPAQPQHF. CDR3 nucleotides: TGTGCCAGCAGGCCAGGGGGCCCAGCTCAGCCCCAGCATTTT.

The rearrangement links TRBV19 to TRBJ1-5; unclear D gene. The V gene's germline CDR1 is LNHDA and CDR2 SQIVND (reference sequence). V was pared by 6 bases and J by 2 bases, with 17 bases between. The CDR3 is 16 amino acids. The CDR3 loop reads CASSIPGEGGNQPQHF. The DNA for the CDR3 is TGTGCCAGTAGCATCCCAGGAGAGGGAGGCAATCAGCCCCAGCATTTT.

The chain has TRBV7-2 and TRBJ1-4; tentative D call: TRBD1 (6 bases). Deletions cut 5 bases from V and 3 bases from J, with 13 bases between. This CDR3 spans 15 amino acids. From germline, CDR1 is SGHTA and CDR2 FQGNSA. The CDR3 nucleotides are TGTGCCAGCAGCGCGACAGGTCAACCTAATGAAAAACTGTTTTTT. Translated, it gives CASSATGQPNEKLFF.

V is TRBV19 and J is TRBJ1-4; 7 bases are a match to TRBD1. The CDR3 contains 15 residues. Losses at the gene ends were 11 bases for V and 0 bases for J; bases not matched to a gene: 9. Germline V CDR1 and CDR2: LNHDA, SQIVND (reference sequence). The CDR3: CASRDSQTTNEKLFF. CDR3 nucleotide sequence: TGTGCCTCTAGGGACAGCCAAACAACTAATGAAAAACTGTTTTTT. Combining the CDR3 with reference TRBV19 and TRBJ1-4 gives the whole variable domain DGGITQSPKYLFRKEGQNVTLSCEQNLNHDAMYWYRQDPGQGLRLIYYSQIVNDFQKGDIAEGYSVSREKKESFPLTVTSAQKNPTAFYLCASRDSQTTNEKLFFGSGTQLSVL.

The V and J genes are TRBV4-3 and TRBJ1-5, with 8 bases matching TRBD1. The CDR3 is made up of 16 amino acids. With V trimmed by 0 bases and J by 9 bases, 10 bases remained unmatched. CDR1 is LGHNA and CDR2 is YSLEER in the germline V gene. The CDR3 is CASSQDLGQVLSPQHF. CDR3 nucleotides: TGCGCCAGCAGCCAAGATCTGGGACAGGTCTTGTCGCCCCAGCATTTT.

This chain joins TRBV5-1 and TRBJ2-2, with 9 bases that match TRBD1. This CDR3 comprises 16 residues. Germline V gives CDR1 SGHRS, CDR2 YFSETQ. J lost 0 bases, V lost 3 bases, and 3 bases had no gene match. The CDR3 sequence is CASSWTGATNTGELFF. In nucleotides, the CDR3 is TGCGCCAGCAGCTGGACAGGGGCCACGAACACCGGGGAGCTGTTTTTT.

J is TRBJ1-1 and V is TRBV19; D perhaps matches TRBD1 (6 bases). V lost 6 bases to trimming and J lost 1 base, with 15 bases between them. Germline-derived CDR1 and CDR2 are LNHDA and SQIVND (reference sequence). This CDR3 has 15 amino acids. For the CDR3, the DNA is TGTGCCAGTAGGGGGGGGCATCTGGGGAACACTGAAGCTTTCTTT. Translation: CASRGGHLGNTEAFF.

In its sample, this clone was seen once. V is TRBV5-4 and J is TRBJ2-3; 14 bases are shared with TRBD2. CDR1 is SGHNT, CDR2 YYREEE, per germline (reference sequence). This CDR3 is 17 amino acids long. V dropped 3 bases and J dropped 4; count of bases not matched to a gene: 7. CDR3 coding DNA: TGTGCCAGCAGCTCCCGACTAGCGGGGGGGCCTGCAGATACGCAGTATTTT. Its protein product is CASSSRLAGGPADTQYF.

The chain uses TRBV11-1 and TRBJ1-2, with TRBD1 identical over 9 bases. Germline V gene lookup returns CDR1 SGHAT and CDR2 FQDESV (reference sequence). With 3 bases clipped from V and 2 bases from J, the junction kept 1 base outside the gene matches. The CDR3 runs 14 residues. This chain's CDR3 is CASSFDRGNYGYTF. In DNA, the CDR3 is TGTGCCAGCAGCTTCGACAGGGGGAACTATGGCTACACCTTC. The whole variable domain, filled in from reference TRBV11-1 and TRBJ1-2, reads EAEVAQSPRYKITEKSQAVAFWCDPISGHATLYWYRQILGQGPELLVQFQDESVVDDSQLPKDRFSAERLKGVDSTLKIQPAELGDSAMYLCASSFDRGNYGYTFGSGTRLTVV.

The V call is TRBV6-5, the J call TRBJ2-1, with 12 positions matching TRBD2. Germline values: CDR1 MNHEY, CDR2 SVGAGI. This CDR3 region has 15 residues. V lost 6 bases, J lost 4 bases, and 4 bases stayed unmatched. The CDR3 DNA reads as TGTGCCAGCAGACTAGCGGGGGGACTATACAATGAGCAGTTCTTC. Its translation is CASRLAGGLYNEQFF.

This sequence joins TRBV2 and TRBJ2-1; 11 bases match TRBD2. The germline V gene has CDR1 SNHLY and CDR2 FYNNEI. This CDR3 spans 14 amino acids. V shed 8 bases and J 5 bases; nucleotides not matched to a gene: 5. CDR3 bases: TGTGCCAGCGGAGGGACTAGCGGACACAATGAGCAGTTCTTC. Residues: CASGGTSGHNEQFF. Together with reference TRBV2 and TRBJ2-1, the CDR3 gives the full variable domain: EPEVTQTPSHQVTQMGQEVILRCVPISNHLYFYWYRQILGQKVEFLVSFYNNEISEKSEIFDDQFSVERPDGSNFTLKIRSTKLEDSAMYFCASGGTSGHNEQFFGPGTRLTVL.

The chain combines TRBV5-1 with TRBJ2-2; 7 bases are shared with TRBD2. The CDR3 has 15 residues. Germline V gene data show CDR1 as SGHRS and CDR2 as YFSETQ. Trimming cost V 4 bases and J 4 bases; bases outside gene matches: 7. The CDR3 here is CASSGTSEGTGELFF. The CDR3 DNA sequence: TGCGCCAGCAGCGGAACTAGCGAGGGCACCGGGGAGCTGTTTTTT.

The V gene is TRBV5-1, the J gene TRBJ2-1; the match to TRBD2 covers 12 bases. The germline V gene encodes CDR1 SGHRS and CDR2 YFSETQ. This CDR3 has 17 amino acids. With 3 bases clipped from V and 1 base from J, the junction kept 5 bases outside the gene matches. The chain's CDR3 is CASSWKLAGGSYNEQFF. The CDR3 DNA sequence: TGCGCCAGCAGCTGGAAACTAGCGGGGGGTTCCTACAATGAGCAGTTCTTC.

This clone has a single count. The chain combines TRBV3-1 (or the pseudogene TRBV3-2) with TRBJ2-2; possible D gene TRBD1, 6 bases. Trimming shortened V by 4 bases and J by 3 bases, and 18 bases separated the two germline ends. Germline V CDR1 and CDR2: LGHDT, YNNKEL (reference sequence). The CDR3 spans 17 residues. CDR3 DNA: TGTGCCAGCAGCCCTTCCAGGGGAGCGCCCTACACCGGGGAGCTGTTTTTT. Encoded protein: CASSPSRGAPYTGELFF.